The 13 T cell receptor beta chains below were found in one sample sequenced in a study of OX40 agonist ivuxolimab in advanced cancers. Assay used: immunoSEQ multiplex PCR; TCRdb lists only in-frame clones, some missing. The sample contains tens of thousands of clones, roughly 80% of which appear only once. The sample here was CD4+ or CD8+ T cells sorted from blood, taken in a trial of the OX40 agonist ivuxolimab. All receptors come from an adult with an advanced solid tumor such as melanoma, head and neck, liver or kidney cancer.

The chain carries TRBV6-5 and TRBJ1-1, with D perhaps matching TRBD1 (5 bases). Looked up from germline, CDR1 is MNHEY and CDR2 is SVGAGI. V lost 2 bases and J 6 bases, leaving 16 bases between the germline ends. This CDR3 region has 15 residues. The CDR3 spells CASSYQVNQGAEAFF. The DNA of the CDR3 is TGTGCCAGCAGTTACCAAGTGAATCAAGGGGCTGAAGCTTTCTTT.

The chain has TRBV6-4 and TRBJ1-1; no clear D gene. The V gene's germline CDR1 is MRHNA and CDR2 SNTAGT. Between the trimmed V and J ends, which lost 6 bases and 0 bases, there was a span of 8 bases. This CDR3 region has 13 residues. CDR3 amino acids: CASSVFMNTEAFF. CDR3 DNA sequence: TGTGCCAGCAGCGTCTTCATGAACACTGAAGCTTTCTTT.

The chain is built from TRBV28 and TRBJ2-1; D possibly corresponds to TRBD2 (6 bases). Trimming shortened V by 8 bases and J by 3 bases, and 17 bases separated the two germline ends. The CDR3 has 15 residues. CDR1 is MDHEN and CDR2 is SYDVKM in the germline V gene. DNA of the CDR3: TGTGCCAGCGGTGTATTGGCTAGCGTCTACAATGAGCAGTTCTTC. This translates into CASGVLASVYNEQFF.

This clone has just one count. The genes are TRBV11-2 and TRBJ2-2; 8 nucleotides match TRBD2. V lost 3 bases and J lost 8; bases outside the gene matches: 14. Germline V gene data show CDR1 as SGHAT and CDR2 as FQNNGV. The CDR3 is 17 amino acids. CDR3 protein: CASSFGSIGTRGGELFF. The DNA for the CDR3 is TGTGCCAGCAGCTTTGGGTCAATCGGGACTAGAGGTGGGGAGCTGTTTTTT.

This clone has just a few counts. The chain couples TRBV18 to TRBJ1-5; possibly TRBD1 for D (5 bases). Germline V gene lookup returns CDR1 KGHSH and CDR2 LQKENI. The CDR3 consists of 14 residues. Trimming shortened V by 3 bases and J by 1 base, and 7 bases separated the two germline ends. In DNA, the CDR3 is TGTGCCAGCTCACCTAGGGGAAGCAATCAGCCCCAGCATTTT. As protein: CASSPRGSNQPQHF.

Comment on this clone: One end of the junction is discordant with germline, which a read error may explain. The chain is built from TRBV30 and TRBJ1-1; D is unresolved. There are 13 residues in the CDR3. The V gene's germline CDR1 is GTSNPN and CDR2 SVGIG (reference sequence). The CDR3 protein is CAWSWTVNAEAFF. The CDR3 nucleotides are TGTGCCTGGAGTTGGACGGTGAACGCTGAAGCTTTCTTT. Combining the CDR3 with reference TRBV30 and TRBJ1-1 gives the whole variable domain SQTIHQWPATLVQPVGSPLSLECTVEGTSNPNLYWYRQAAGRGLQLLFYSVGIGQISSEVPQNLSASRPQDRQFILSSKKLLLSDSGFYLCAWSWTVNAEAFFGQGTRLTVV.

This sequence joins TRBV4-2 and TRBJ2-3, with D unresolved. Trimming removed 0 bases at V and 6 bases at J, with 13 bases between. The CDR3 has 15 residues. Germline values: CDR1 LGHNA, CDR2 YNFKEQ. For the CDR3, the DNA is TGTGCCAGCAGCCAAGATGGGGTAGCCGGCGATACGCAGTATTTT. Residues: CASSQDGVAGDTQYF.

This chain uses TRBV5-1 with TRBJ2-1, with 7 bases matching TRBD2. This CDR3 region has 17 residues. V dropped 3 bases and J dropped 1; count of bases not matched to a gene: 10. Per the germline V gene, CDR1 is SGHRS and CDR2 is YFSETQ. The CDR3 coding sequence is TGCGCCAGCAGCTCCCTAGGCGGGAGAGCGTCCTACAATGAGCAGTTCTTC. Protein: CASSSLGGRASYNEQFF.

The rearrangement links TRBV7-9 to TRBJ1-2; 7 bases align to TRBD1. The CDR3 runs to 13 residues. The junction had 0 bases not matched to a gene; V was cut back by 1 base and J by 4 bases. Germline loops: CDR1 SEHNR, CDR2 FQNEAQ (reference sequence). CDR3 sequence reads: CASSLGDSYGYTF. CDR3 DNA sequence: TGTGCCAGCAGCTTAGGGGACAGCTATGGCTACACCTTC.

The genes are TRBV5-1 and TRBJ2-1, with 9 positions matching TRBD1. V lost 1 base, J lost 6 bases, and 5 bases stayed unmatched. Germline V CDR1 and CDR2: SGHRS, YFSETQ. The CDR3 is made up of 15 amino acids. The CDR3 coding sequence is TGCGCCAGCAGCTTGATGGGACAGGGTACCAATGAGCAGTTCTTC. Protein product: CASSLMGQGTNEQFF.

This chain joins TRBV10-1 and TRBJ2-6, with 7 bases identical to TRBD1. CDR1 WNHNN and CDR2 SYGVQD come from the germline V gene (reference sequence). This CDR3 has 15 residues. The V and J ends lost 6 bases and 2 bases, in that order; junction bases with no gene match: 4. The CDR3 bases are TGCGCCAGCAGCGACGGGACAGCTGGGGCCAACGTCCTGACTTTC. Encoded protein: CASSDGTAGANVLTF.

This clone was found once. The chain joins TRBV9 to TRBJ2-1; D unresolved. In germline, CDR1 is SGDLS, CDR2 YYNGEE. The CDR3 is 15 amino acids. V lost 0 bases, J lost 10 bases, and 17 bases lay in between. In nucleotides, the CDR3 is TGTGCCAGCAGCGTAGTAGGCACGCGTGAAGAGGAGCAGTTCTTC. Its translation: CASSVVGTREEEQFF.

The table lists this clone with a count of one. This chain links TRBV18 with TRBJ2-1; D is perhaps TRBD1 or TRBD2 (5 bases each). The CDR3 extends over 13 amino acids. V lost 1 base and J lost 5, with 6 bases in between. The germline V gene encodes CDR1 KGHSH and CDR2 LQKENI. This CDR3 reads CASSPRGDNEQFF. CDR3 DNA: TGTGCCAGCTCACCACGAGGGGACAATGAGCAGTTCTTC.